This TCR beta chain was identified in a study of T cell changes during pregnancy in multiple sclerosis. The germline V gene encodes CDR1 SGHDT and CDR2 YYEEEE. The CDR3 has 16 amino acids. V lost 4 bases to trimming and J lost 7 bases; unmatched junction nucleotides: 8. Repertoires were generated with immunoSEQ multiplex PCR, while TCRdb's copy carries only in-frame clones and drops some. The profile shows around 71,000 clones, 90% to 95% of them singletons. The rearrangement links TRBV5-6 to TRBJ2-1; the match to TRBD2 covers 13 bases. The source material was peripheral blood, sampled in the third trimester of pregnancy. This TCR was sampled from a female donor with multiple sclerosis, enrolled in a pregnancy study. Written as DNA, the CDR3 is TGTGCCAGCAGCAGGGGGGGACTAGCGGGATTAAATGAGCAGTTCTTC. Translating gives CASSRGGLAGLNEQFF.